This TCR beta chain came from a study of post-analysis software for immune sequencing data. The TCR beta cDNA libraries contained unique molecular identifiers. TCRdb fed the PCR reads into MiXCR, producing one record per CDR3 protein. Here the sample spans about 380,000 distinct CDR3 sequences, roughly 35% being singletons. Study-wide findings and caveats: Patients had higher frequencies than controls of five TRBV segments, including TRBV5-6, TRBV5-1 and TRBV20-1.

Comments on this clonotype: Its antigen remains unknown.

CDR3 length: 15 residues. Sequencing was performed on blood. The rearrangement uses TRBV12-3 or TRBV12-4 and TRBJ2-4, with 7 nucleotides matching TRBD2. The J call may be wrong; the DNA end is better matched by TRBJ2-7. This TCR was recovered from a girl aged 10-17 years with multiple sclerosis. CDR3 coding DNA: TGTGCCAGCAGTTTAGTCCGGGGGGAAGGCTGCGAGCAGTACTTC. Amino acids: CASSLVRGEGCEQYF.